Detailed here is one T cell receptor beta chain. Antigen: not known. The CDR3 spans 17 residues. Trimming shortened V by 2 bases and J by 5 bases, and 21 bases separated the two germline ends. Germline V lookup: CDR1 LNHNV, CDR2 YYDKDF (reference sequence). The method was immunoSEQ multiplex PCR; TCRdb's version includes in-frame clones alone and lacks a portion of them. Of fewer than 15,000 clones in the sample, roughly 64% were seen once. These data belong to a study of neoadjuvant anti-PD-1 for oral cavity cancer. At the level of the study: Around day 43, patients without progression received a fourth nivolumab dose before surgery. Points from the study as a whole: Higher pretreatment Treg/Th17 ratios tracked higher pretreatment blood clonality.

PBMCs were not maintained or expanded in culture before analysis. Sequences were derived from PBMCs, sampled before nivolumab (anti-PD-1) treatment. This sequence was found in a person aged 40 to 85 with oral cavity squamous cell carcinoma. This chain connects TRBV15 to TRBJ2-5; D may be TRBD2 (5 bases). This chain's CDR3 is CATSRFPPDSSVETQYF. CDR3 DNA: TGTGCCACCAGCAGATTCCCCCCGGACTCCTCCGTGGAGACCCAGTACTTC. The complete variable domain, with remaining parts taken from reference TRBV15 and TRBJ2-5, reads DAMVIQNPRYQVTQFGKPVTLSCSQTLNHNVMYWYQQKSSQAPKLLFHYYDKDFNNEADTPDNFQSRRPNTSFCFLDIRSPGLGDTAMYLCATSRFPPDSSVETQYFGPGTRLLVL.